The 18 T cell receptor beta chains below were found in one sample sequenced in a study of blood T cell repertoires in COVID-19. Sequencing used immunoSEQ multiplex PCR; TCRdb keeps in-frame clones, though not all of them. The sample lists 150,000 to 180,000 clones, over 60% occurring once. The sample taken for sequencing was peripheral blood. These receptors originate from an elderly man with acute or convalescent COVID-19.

The CDR3 region is CASSRVPRNEKLFF. The CDR3 DNA sequence: TGTGCCAGTAGCCGGGTTCCGCGCAATGAAAAACTGTTTTTT. V and J are TRBV19 and TRBJ1-4; D gene uncertain. The ends were cut back, 6 bases at V and 5 bases at J, with 13 bases in the middle. The CDR3 contains 14 residues. Germline V lookup: CDR1 LNHDA, CDR2 SQIVND (reference sequence).

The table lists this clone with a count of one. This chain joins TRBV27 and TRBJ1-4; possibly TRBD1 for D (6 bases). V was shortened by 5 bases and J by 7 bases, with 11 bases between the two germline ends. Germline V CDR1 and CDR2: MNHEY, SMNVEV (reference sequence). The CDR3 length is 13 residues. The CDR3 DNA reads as TGTGCCAGCAGTGTTACAGGGATTGAAAAACTGTTTTTT. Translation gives CASSVTGIEKLFF.

As DNA, the CDR3 is TGTGCCAGCAGCCGTAGCACAGATACGCAGTATTTT. Protein: CASSRSTDTQYF. The chain employs TRBV27 and TRBJ2-3; no definite D call. The CDR3 covers 12 residues. Germline CDR1 MNHEY, CDR2 SMNVEV (reference sequence). The germline V and J ends were trimmed by 6 bases and 0 bases, with 4 bases remaining between them.

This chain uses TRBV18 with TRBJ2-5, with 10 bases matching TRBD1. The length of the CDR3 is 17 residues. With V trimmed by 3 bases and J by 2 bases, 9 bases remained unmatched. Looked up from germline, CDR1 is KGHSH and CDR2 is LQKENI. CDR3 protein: CASSPFSGTGDQETQYF. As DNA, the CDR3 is TGTGCCAGCTCACCTTTCTCCGGGACAGGGGATCAAGAGACCCAGTACTTC.

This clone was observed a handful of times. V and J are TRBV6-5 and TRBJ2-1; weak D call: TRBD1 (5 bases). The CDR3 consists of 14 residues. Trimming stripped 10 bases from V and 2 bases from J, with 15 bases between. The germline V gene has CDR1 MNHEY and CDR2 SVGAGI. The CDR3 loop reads CATRVGQAYNEQFF. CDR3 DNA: TGTGCCACCAGGGTGGGGCAGGCCTACAATGAGCAGTTCTTC.

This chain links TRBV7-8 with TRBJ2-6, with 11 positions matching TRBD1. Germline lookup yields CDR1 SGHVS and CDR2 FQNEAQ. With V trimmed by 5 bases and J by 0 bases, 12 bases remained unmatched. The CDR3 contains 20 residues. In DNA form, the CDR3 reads TGTGCCAGCAGCCTAAGGACAGGGGGCTTTTTGAGCTCTGGGGCCAACGTCCTGACTTTC. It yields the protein CASSLRTGGFLSSGANVLTF.

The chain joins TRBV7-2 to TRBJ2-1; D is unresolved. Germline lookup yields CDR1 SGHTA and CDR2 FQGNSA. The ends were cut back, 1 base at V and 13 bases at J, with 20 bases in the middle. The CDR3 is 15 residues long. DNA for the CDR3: TGTGCCAGCAGCTTAGTGCCTCCACCAAATCCCCTACAGTTCTTC. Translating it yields CASSLVPPPNPLQFF.

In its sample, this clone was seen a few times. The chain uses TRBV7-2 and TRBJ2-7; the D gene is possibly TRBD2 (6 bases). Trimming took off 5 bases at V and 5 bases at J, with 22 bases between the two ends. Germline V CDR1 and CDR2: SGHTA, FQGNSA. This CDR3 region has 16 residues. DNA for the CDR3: TGTGCCAGCAGCCCCACCGGGACTCTCCTTAGCGACGAGCAGTACTTC. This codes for CASSPTGTLLSDEQYF.

As DNA, the CDR3 is TGTGCCAGCAGTGTCACTAGCGGGAGCTCCTACGAGCAGTACTTC. Its translation: CASSVTSGSSYEQYF. The rearrangement joins TRBV2 to TRBJ2-7, with 11 bases matching TRBD2. CDR1 SNHLY and CDR2 FYNNEI come from the germline V gene. The V and J ends lost 4 bases and 0 bases, in that order; junction bases with no gene match: 2. This CDR3 comprises 15 residues.

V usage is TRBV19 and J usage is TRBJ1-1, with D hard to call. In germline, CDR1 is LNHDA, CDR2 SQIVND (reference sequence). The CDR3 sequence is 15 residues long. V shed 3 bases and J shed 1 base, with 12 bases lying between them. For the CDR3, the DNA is TGTGCCAGTAGTATCCTTCTACAGACGAACACTGAAGCTTTCTTT. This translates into CASSILLQTNTEAFF. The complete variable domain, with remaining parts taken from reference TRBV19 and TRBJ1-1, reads DGGITQSPKYLFRKEGQNVTLSCEQNLNHDAMYWYRQDPGQGLRLIYYSQIVNDFQKGDIAEGYSVSREKKESFPLTVTSAQKNPTAFYLCASSILLQTNTEAFFGQGTRLTVV.

In DNA form, the CDR3 reads TGCAGCGTTGAATCTAGCGGAGGCACAGATACGCAGTATTTT. As protein: CSVESSGGTDTQYF. The gene calls are TRBV29-1 and TRBJ2-3, with 7 bases that match TRBD2. Losses at the gene ends were 2 bases for V and 1 base for J; bases not matched to a gene: 3. CDR1 is SQVTM, CDR2 ANQGSEA, per germline. CDR3 size: 14 residues.

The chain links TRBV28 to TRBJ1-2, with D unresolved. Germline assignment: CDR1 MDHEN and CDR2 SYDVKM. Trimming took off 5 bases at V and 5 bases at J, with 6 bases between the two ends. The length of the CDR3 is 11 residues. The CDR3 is CASSARYGYTF. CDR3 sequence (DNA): TGTGCCAGCAGTGCGAGGTATGGCTACACCTTC.

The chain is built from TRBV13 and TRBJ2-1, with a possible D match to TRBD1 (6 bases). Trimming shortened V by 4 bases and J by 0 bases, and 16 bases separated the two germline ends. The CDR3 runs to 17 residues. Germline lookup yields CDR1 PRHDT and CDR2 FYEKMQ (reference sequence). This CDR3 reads CASSSSLQGSSYNEQFF. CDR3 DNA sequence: TGTGCCAGCAGCTCCAGCCTACAGGGTAGCTCCTACAATGAGCAGTTCTTC.

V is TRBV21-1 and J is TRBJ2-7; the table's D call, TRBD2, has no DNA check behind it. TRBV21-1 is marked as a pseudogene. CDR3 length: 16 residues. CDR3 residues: CASSKAPRRASYEQYV. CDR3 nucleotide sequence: TGTGCCAGCAGCAAAGCGCCGAGGAGGGCGTCCTACGAGCAGTACGTC.

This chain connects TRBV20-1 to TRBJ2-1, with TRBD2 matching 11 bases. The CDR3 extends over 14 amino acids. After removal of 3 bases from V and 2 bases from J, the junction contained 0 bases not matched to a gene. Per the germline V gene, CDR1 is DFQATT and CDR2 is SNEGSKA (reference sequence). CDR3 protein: CSASSGGAYNEQFF. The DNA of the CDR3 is TGCAGTGCTAGTAGCGGGGGGGCCTACAATGAGCAGTTCTTC.

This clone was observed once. The CDR3 DNA reads TGTGCCAGCAGCTTGAATCCCGGACTCTCTGGAAACACCATATATTTT. Translated, it gives CASSLNPGLSGNTIYF. The chain recombines TRBV5-6 with TRBJ1-3; D not resolved. V was cut by 1 base and J by 0 bases, with 11 bases left in between. Germline-derived CDR1 and CDR2 are SGHDT and YYEEEE. The CDR3 consists of 16 residues.

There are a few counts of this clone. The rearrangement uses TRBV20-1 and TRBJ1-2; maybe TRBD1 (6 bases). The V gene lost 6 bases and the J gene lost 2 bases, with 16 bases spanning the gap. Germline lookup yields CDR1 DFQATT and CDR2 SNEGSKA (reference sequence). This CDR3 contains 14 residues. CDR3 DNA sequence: TGCAGTGCAAGTGTACAGGGATTAAACTATGGCTACACCTTC. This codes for CSASVQGLNYGYTF.

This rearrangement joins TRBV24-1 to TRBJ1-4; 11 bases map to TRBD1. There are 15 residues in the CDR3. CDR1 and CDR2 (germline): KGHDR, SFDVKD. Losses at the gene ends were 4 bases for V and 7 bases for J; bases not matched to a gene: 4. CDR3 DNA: TGTGCCACCAGTGAGGCTGGGACAGGGGGTGAAAAACTGTTTTTT. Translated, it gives CATSEAGTGGEKLFF.